This T cell receptor beta chain was sequenced for a study of cytomegalovirus exposure and HLA in healthy donors. Sequencing was performed with immunoSEQ multiplex PCR; in TCRdb, only in-frame clones are kept and a portion is missing. The data contain around 180,000 clones, around four fifths of them singletons. The CDR3 loop spans 13 amino acids. Between the trimmed V and J ends, which lost 5 bases and 1 base, there was a span of 9 bases. CDR1 is SGHRS and CDR2 is YFSETQ in the germline V gene. Concerning this clone itself: Its antigen is unidentified.

Study results and limitations: A list of about 180 TCR beta chains associated with cytomegalovirus was given. Reportedly, cytomegalovirus status was diagnosed with high sensitivity and specificity. Subsequent analysis found a tendency for first-cohort TCR clusters to co-occur within the 120 or so validation repertoires.

The receptor's source is a man aged 18 to 29 in good health and CMV-seropositive. The sequenced sample consisted of PBMCs. The chain employs TRBV5-1 and TRBJ1-1; D ambiguous. The CDR3 nucleotides read TGCGCCAGCAGTGTCCTTAGGAACACTGAAGCTTTCTTT. Amino acids: CASSVLRNTEAFF.